These 16 T cell receptor beta chains were sequenced from one sample in a study of shared T cell receptors in the human thymus. Measured with immunoSEQ multiplex PCR; TCRdb has only the in-frame clones, and not every one. Of roughly 710,000 clones listed, over 75% are singletons. This sample was shared with a second study, whose subject was human thymus T cells.

The sample taken for sequencing was thymocytes. These receptors all stem from a girl less than two years old with a congenital heart defect.

J is TRBJ2-1 and V is TRBV5-6, with D possibly matching TRBD2 (5 bases). CDR1 is SGHDT and CDR2 is YYEEEE in the germline V gene. The CDR3 contains 15 residues. The ends were cut back, 4 bases at V and 5 bases at J, with 16 bases in the middle. CDR3 sequence reads: CASSLEGPLNNEQFF. CDR3 sequence (DNA): TGTGCCAGCAGCCTCGAGGGCCCCCTAAACAATGAGCAGTTCTTC. Drawing the rest from reference TRBV5-6 and TRBJ2-1, the complete variable domain is DAGVTQSPTHLIKTRGQQVTLRCSPKSGHDTVSWYQQALGQGPQFIFQYYEEEERQRGNFPDRFSGHQFPNYSSELNVNALLLGDSALYLCASSLEGPLNNEQFFGPGTRLTVL.

The chain has TRBV4-1 and TRBJ1-1, with D tentatively TRBD1 (5 bases). Germline-derived CDR1 and CDR2 are MGHRA and YSYEKL. This CDR3 comprises 16 residues. V lost 2 bases, J lost 7 bases, and 20 bases lay in between. CDR3 region: CASSQQSGGAPFEAFF. CDR3 sequence (DNA): TGCGCCAGCAGCCAACAGTCAGGAGGGGCGCCTTTTGAAGCTTTCTTT.

The CDR3: CASSYSGRGYEQYF. As DNA, the CDR3 is TGTGCCAGCAGTTACTCGGGGAGGGGATACGAGCAGTACTTC. The chain links TRBV6-5 to TRBJ2-7; 7 bases are a match to TRBD2. Germline CDR1 reads MNHEY; CDR2 reads SVGAGI. The V segment lost 0 bases and the J segment 4 bases; nucleotides outside the gene matches: 3. The CDR3 has 14 residues.

In this sample, this clone turned up once. The chain couples TRBV28 to TRBJ1-3, with D tentatively TRBD1 (6 bases). This CDR3 region has 18 residues. Germline CDR1 is MDHEN and CDR2 is SYDVKM. The V and J ends lost 5 bases and 3 bases respectively, with 23 bases between them. As DNA, the CDR3 is TGTGCCAGCAGTATCCTGACGTTTAACAGGGTCCATGGAAACACCATATATTTT. This codes for CASSILTFNRVHGNTIYF.

The gene calls are TRBV4-3 and TRBJ2-1, with TRBD2 matching over 12 bases. This CDR3 is 20 amino acids long. With V trimmed by 0 bases and J by 2 bases, 11 bases remained unmatched. CDR1 and CDR2 (germline): LGHNA, YSLEER. This CDR3 is CASSQELLAGGLLTYNEQFF. CDR3 DNA sequence: TGCGCCAGCAGCCAAGAACTCCTAGCGGGGGGGCTATTAACCTACAATGAGCAGTTCTTC.

The chain carries TRBV18 and TRBJ1-2; TRBD1 aligns across 7 bases. The CDR3 contains 14 residues. Trimming at V came to 2 bases and at J to 9 bases, leaving 9 bases not matched to a gene. Germline V gives CDR1 KGHSH, CDR2 LQKENI. The CDR3 coding sequence is TGTGCCAGCTCACCATTTAAGGGGGCGGAGAGCTACACCTTC. Encoded protein: CASSPFKGAESYTF.

The chain links TRBV5-1 to TRBJ2-3, with D perhaps matching TRBD2 (5 bases). CDR1 and CDR2 from the germline V gene are SGHRS and YFSETQ. The CDR3 loop spans 17 amino acids. V gave up 2 bases and J gave up 3 bases, with 19 bases separating them. CDR3 region: CASSFDGTPGETDTQYF. CDR3 coding DNA: TGCGCCAGCAGCTTTGACGGCACCCCCGGGGAGACAGATACGCAGTATTTT.

This clone was observed once. The CDR3 loop is CASSFWGLSDTQYF. Written as DNA, the CDR3 is TGTGCCAGCAGCTTTTGGGGACTTTCGGATACGCAGTATTTT. The J gene is TRBJ2-3, the V gene TRBV7-3, with a possible D match to TRBD2 (6 bases). The CDR3 has 14 residues. Germline V gene lookup returns CDR1 SGHTA and CDR2 FQGTGA. V was clipped by 3 bases and J by 6 bases, with 13 bases between them.

The chain recombines TRBV5-6 with TRBJ2-7; maybe TRBD1 (6 bases). V dropped 3 bases and J dropped 3 bases, with 16 bases sitting between them. The CDR3 contains 15 residues. The germline V gene encodes CDR1 SGHDT and CDR2 YYEEEE. CDR3 residues: CASSYGTDRCYEQYF. The CDR3 bases are TGTGCCAGCAGCTACGGGACGGACAGATGCTACGAGCAGTACTTC.

This chain connects TRBV5-1 to TRBJ1-6, with a weak D call TRBD1 (6 bases). CDR3 length: 17 residues. V was clipped by 0 bases and J by 10 bases, with 20 bases between them. The V gene's germline CDR1 is SGHRS and CDR2 YFSETQ. The CDR3 protein is CASSLVGDTGNQSPLHF. In nucleotides, the CDR3 is TGCGCCAGCAGCTTGGTTGGGGACACCGGTAATCAGTCACCCCTCCACTTT.

A single count supports this clone. The rearrangement uses TRBV5-1 and TRBJ1-2, with TRBD1 matching over 7 bases. The CDR3 runs 16 residues. CDR1 SGHRS and CDR2 YFSETQ come from the germline V gene. V was pared by 0 bases and J by 7 bases, with 12 bases of the junction left unmatched. The DNA of the CDR3 is TGCGCCAGCAGCTTGGCCGGACAGGCGCGTCGGTTTGGCTACACCTTC. It encodes CASSLAGQARRFGYTF.

The rearrangement uses TRBV10-3 and TRBJ1-2; D is undetermined. This CDR3 region has 13 residues. Germline V CDR1 and CDR2: ENHRY, SYGVKD. Between the trimmed V and J ends, which lost 6 bases and 1 base, there was a span of 9 bases. The CDR3 DNA is TGTGCCATCAGAGTTACAAGTAACTATGGCTACACCTTC. This translates into CAIRVTSNYGYTF.

This clone was seen only a few times. V and J are TRBV10-1 and TRBJ2-1, with TRBD2 matching 8 bases. This CDR3 region has 13 residues. V lost 3 bases to trimming and J lost 7 bases; unmatched junction nucleotides: 2. Per germline, CDR1 WNHNN and CDR2 SYGVQD (reference sequence). In DNA form, the CDR3 reads TGCGCCAGCAGTGACAAGCGGGGGAATGAGCAGTTCTTC. Amino acid sequence: CASSDKRGNEQFF.

The rearrangement joins TRBV11-2 to TRBJ2-7; the match to TRBD1 covers 11 bases. This CDR3 spans 19 amino acids. CDR1 is SGHAT and CDR2 is FQNNGV in the germline V gene. Trimming took 0 bases from V and 2 from J; bases not matched to a gene: 12. The CDR3 DNA follows: TGTGCCAGCAGCTTAGAGACGATCTCGCGGACAGGGGGCCCCTACGAGCAGTACTTC. Residues: CASSLETISRTGGPYEQYF.

The chain uses TRBV15 and TRBJ1-5, with a tentative D call TRBD1 (5 bases). This CDR3 is built from 17 residues. Germline CDR1 reads LNHNV; CDR2 reads YYDKDF (reference sequence). The ends were cut back, 4 bases at V and 4 bases at J, with 20 bases in the middle. CDR3 protein: CATSTSLRQPLNQPQHF. The CDR3 region has the DNA TGTGCCACCAGCACATCCCTTAGACAGCCATTAAATCAGCCCCAGCATTTT.

The chain joins TRBV2 to TRBJ2-3; possibly TRBD2 for D (6 bases). Germline loops: CDR1 SNHLY, CDR2 FYNNEI. V lost 8 bases, J lost 6 bases, and 15 bases lay in between. This CDR3 region has 13 residues. CDR3 coding DNA: TGTGCCAGCCGACAAAATGGGGGGGATACGCAGTATTTT. It specifies CASRQNGGDTQYF.